Below are 19 T cell receptor beta chains sequenced from a single sample in a study of vaccination effects on CD4 cells after COVID-19. These receptors have no identified antigens. The assay was immunoSEQ multiplex PCR, and TCRdb's table has in-frame clones only and misses some. The sample holds around 66,000 clones; around 74% are singletons and the top ten take about 2.2%. The culture ran for 10 to 11 days, and then CD4+ T cells were isolated. All participants had two doses of either the BNT162b2 or mRNA-1273 vaccine. Sequenced here: CD4+ T cells from PBMCs cultured without peptide, sampled after COVID-19 vaccination. The source of these receptors is a human donor who received a COVID-19 vaccine.

The V and J genes are TRBV28 and TRBJ1-5; D is uncertain. Germline V lookup: CDR1 MDHEN, CDR2 SYDVKM. V gave up 2 bases and J gave up 4 bases, with 6 bases separating them. The CDR3 sequence is 13 residues long. The CDR3, as DNA: TGTGCCAGCAGTTTAGACCGTAATCAGCCCCAGCATTTT. Its translation: CASSLDRNQPQHF.

The gene calls are TRBV30 and TRBJ2-5; D is possibly TRBD2 (6 bases). CDR1 and CDR2 (germline): GTSNPN, SVGIG (reference sequence). This CDR3 region has 12 residues. The V and J ends lost 5 bases and 0 bases respectively, with 7 bases between them. The CDR3 DNA reads as TGTGCCTGGGGGGGGAACCAAGAGACCCAGTACTTC. This gives the protein CAWGGNQETQYF. The full variable domain, its missing parts supplied by reference TRBV30 and TRBJ2-5, is SQTIHQWPATLVQPVGSPLSLECTVEGTSNPNLYWYRQAAGRGLQLLFYSVGIGQISSEVPQNLSASRPQDRQFILSSKKLLLSDSGFYLCAWGGNQETQYFGPGTRLLVL.

The table lists this clone with a few counts. The V call is TRBV19, the J call TRBJ1-6; D gene unclear. The CDR3 length is 14 residues. The V and J ends lost 9 bases and 0 bases respectively, with 9 bases between them. In germline, CDR1 is LNHDA, CDR2 SQIVND (reference sequence). The chain's CDR3 is CASRPSSYNSPLHF. CDR3 in DNA: TGTGCCAGCAGACCAAGCTCCTATAATTCACCCCTCCACTTT.

This clone is a singleton in its sample. The CDR3 DNA reads as TGTGCCAGCAGCTTGGGACTAGCGGGCCAAGAGACCCAGTACTTC. Translating gives CASSLGLAGQETQYF. J is TRBJ2-5 and V is TRBV5-8; 10 bases line up with TRBD2. V was clipped by 0 bases and J by 1 base; unmatched bases: 0. Germline CDR1 SGHTS, CDR2 YDEGEE. This CDR3 is 15 amino acids long.

V gene TRBV19 combines with J gene TRBJ2-1, with D unclear. V lost 3 bases and J lost 7, with 16 bases in between. The CDR3 is 15 amino acids. Germline V gene data show CDR1 as LNHDA and CDR2 as SQIVND (reference sequence). The CDR3, as DNA: TGTGCCAGTAGTATTAGTGGCTCCCAAGGGAATGAGCAGTTCTTC. Translation: CASSISGSQGNEQFF.

This clone was seen only a few times. This chain links TRBV18 with TRBJ2-2; D not resolved. The CDR3 has 14 residues. Germline CDR1 is KGHSH and CDR2 is LQKENI. Deletions cut 2 bases from V and 1 base from J, with 5 bases between. The CDR3 bases are TGTGCCAGCTCACCAACAGTGAACACCGGGGAGCTGTTTTTT. It specifies CASSPTVNTGELFF.

This clone was recorded only once. J is TRBJ1-1 and V is TRBV18; maybe TRBD1 (6 bases). V lost 4 bases to trimming and J lost 1 base, with 13 bases between them. From germline, CDR1 is KGHSH and CDR2 LQKENI. This CDR3 spans 15 amino acids. CDR3 in DNA: TGTGCCAGCTCACGGGGACAACACGAGAACACTGAAGCTTTCTTT. Protein sequence: CASSRGQHENTEAFF.

The chain employs TRBV6-1 and TRBJ1-5, with TRBD1 matching 9 bases. V was pared by 2 bases and J by 7 bases, with 9 bases of the junction left unmatched. The germline gives CDR1 MNHNS, CDR2 SASEGT. This CDR3 is built from 16 residues. The CDR3 here is CASSEWGQGGNQPQHF. CDR3 nucleotide sequence: TGTGCCAGCAGTGAATGGGGACAGGGAGGGAACCAGCCCCAGCATTTT.

V and J are TRBV9 and TRBJ2-3, with a weak D call TRBD1 (8 bases). V was clipped by 2 bases and J by 3 bases, with 16 bases between them. The CDR3 is made up of 16 amino acids. The germline V gene has CDR1 SGDLS and CDR2 YYNGEE. CDR3 loop: CASSVGGRTGTDTQYF. Here the CDR3 DNA reads TGTGCCAGCAGCGTCGGGGGGAGGACAGGGACAGATACGCAGTATTTT.

The CDR3 sequence is CASSVVRGTGTEETQYF. DNA of the CDR3: TGTGCCAGCAGCGTAGTTAGGGGCACTGGGACAGAAGAGACCCAGTACTTC. This chain links TRBV9 with TRBJ2-5; 7 bases map to TRBD1. V shed 0 bases and J 3 bases; nucleotides not matched to a gene: 11. The CDR3 covers 17 residues. CDR1 and CDR2 (germline): SGDLS, YYNGEE.

The chain recombines TRBV2 with TRBJ1-1; 7 bases align to TRBD1. With V trimmed by 6 bases and J by 4 bases, 5 bases remained unmatched. Germline V gene sequence: CDR1 SNHLY, CDR2 FYNNEI. The CDR3 has 13 residues. Here the CDR3 DNA reads TGTGCCAGCAGGCCCCAGGGGGGCACTGAAGCTTTCTTT. This gives the protein CASRPQGGTEAFF.

This chain uses TRBV21-1 with TRBJ1-1; TRBD1 is the table's D call and was not checked against the DNA. TRBV21-1 is marked as a pseudogene. The CDR3 runs 14 residues. The CDR3 DNA reads TGTGCCAGCAGCACACCGGACAGTGACGCTGAAGCTTTCTTT. This encodes CASSTPDSDAEAFF.

This clone was picked up a small number of times. The chain carries TRBV2 and TRBJ1-6; tentative D call: TRBD1 (5 bases). Germline lookup yields CDR1 SNHLY and CDR2 FYNNEI. This CDR3 has 14 amino acids. Deletions cut 3 bases from V and 14 bases from J, with 17 bases between. Here the CDR3 reads CASSDPRDRLALHF. In nucleotides, the CDR3 is TGTGCCAGCAGTGATCCCAGGGATCGCTTGGCCCTCCACTTT.

This clone was observed a handful of times. The chain couples TRBV15 to TRBJ1-1; maybe TRBD1 (5 bases). This CDR3 is 14 amino acids long. Germline values: CDR1 LNHNV, CDR2 YYDKDF (reference sequence). V was shortened by 0 bases and J by 4 bases, with 9 bases between the two germline ends. DNA for the CDR3: TGTGCCACCAGCAGAGACCCAGGGATCACTGAAGCTTTCTTT. Protein: CATSRDPGITEAFF.

The chain combines TRBV6-5 with TRBJ2-2, with D possibly matching TRBD2 (6 bases). Germline V gives CDR1 MNHEY, CDR2 SVGAGI. This CDR3 is 15 amino acids long. The germline V and J ends were trimmed by 11 bases and 0 bases, with 16 bases remaining between them. This CDR3 is CAAKRRGPNTGELFF. For the CDR3, the DNA is TGTGCCGCCAAACGGCGGGGCCCGAACACCGGGGAGCTGTTTTTT.

In this sample, this clone turned up once. The genes are TRBV3-1 (or the pseudogene TRBV3-2) and TRBJ2-1; possible D gene TRBD1, 6 bases. The CDR3 has 16 residues. The V and J ends lost 5 bases and 1 base respectively, with 15 bases between them. The germline CDR1 and CDR2 sequences are LGHDT and YNNKEL (reference sequence). The DNA for the CDR3 is TGTGCCAGCAGCTTACAGGGACGGAGGTCCTACAATGAGCAGTTCTTC. This gives the protein CASSLQGRRSYNEQFF.

The rearrangement uses TRBV7-2 and TRBJ2-5; possibly TRBD1 or TRBD2 for D (5 bases each). CDR3 length: 16 amino acids. CDR1 SGHTA and CDR2 FQGNSA come from the germline V gene. V was cut by 1 base and J by 2 bases, with 14 bases left in between. In DNA, the CDR3 is TGTGCCAGCAGCTTAGGGGGGTCGGGGTTGCAAGAGACCCAGTACTTC. Protein sequence: CASSLGGSGLQETQYF.

This sequence joins TRBV19 and TRBJ1-2; D perhaps matches TRBD1 (5 bases). Trimming took off 3 bases at V and 2 bases at J, with 10 bases between the two ends. The CDR3 spans 14 residues. The germline V gene has CDR1 LNHDA and CDR2 SQIVND (reference sequence). CDR3 bases: TGTGCCAGTAGTATCCTCGACAGAAACTATGGCTACACCTTC. Translating gives CASSILDRNYGYTF.

The V and J genes are TRBV6-2 or TRBV6-3 and TRBJ1-1, with D uncertain. This CDR3 is 15 amino acids long. The germline V and J ends were trimmed by 2 bases and 5 bases, with 15 bases remaining between them. Germline-derived CDR1 and CDR2 are MNHEY and SVGEGT. This CDR3 is CASSYVLGSGTEAFF. The CDR3 DNA follows: TGTGCCAGCAGTTACGTGCTTGGTTCGGGGACTGAAGCTTTCTTT.